Below, one T cell receptor (beta chain) is given with its context. The data originate from a study of T-cell memory formation after mild COVID-19. Overall study context: TCR clusters largely stayed donor specific.

TCRdb used MiXCR to reprocess the 5' RACE reads, holding one entry per CDR3 protein. The data hold about 290,000 distinct CDR3 sequences, with around 15% observed a single time. Germline CDR1 SGHRS, CDR2 YFSETQ. The CDR3 has 13 amino acids. The V end was cut by 7 bases, the J end by 8 bases, with 18 bases between. The chain recombines TRBV5-1 with TRBJ1-2; no clear D gene. This receptor was obtained from a man aged 18 to 30 who had mild COVID-19 (a few samples of this study predate the infection). Cell type and time point are not known. Sequenced sample: PBMCs or a T cell subset sorted from them (not recorded which). CDR3 coding DNA: TGCGCCAGCCGAGGATACGTTGAAGAGGGCTACACCTTC. It specifies CASRGYVEEGYTF.